This T cell receptor (beta chain) was sequenced for a study of breast tumors, draining lymph nodes, adjacent tissues. Overall study results and limits: Tumor repertoires ranked between lymph nodes and nontumor tissue in diversity, with V and J gene preferences.

There are many counts of this clonotype. The antigen is not known. MiXCR, applied by TCRdb to the multiplex PCR reads, yields one record per CDR3 protein. This table holds under 150,000 distinct CDR3 sequences, 20% to 25% found once. Samples came from axillary lymph nodes draining the breast cancer. Germline V lookup: CDR1 SEHNR, CDR2 FQNEAQ (reference sequence). The CDR3 has 17 residues. The V and J ends lost 2 bases and 7 bases, in that order; junction bases with no gene match: 11. Material for sequencing was axillary lymph node tissue. The chain couples TRBV7-9 to TRBJ1-6; 7 bases align to TRBD1. The TCR comes from a female donor with breast cancer. Some clones in this sample may be carry-over from other donors' samples. CDR3 residues: CASSLLPRTGLNSPLHF. The CDR3 DNA reads as TGTGCCAGCAGCTTATTGCCGCGGACAGGATTAAATTCACCCCTCCACTTT.